These 23 T cell receptor beta chains share one sample of origin, sequenced in a study of T-cell reconstitution after alpha-beta-depleted transplantation in children. A TCRbeta library incorporating unique molecular identifiers was prepared. TCRdb re-derived calls from the PCR reads in MiXCR, one entry per CDR3 protein. The sample includes about 130,000 distinct CDR3 sequences, roughly 10% of them seen just once. The source material was PBMCs, mostly from graft donor cells, sampled 180 days after TCRalphabeta/CD19-depleted stem cell transplant. The receptors here all came from a girl in the first two years of life who had a stem cell transplant for combined immunodeficiency, so the T cells may come from the graft donor.

This clonotype was seen many times. The J gene is TRBJ1-6, the V gene TRBV7-9; possibly TRBD1 for D (6 bases). The V gene's germline CDR1 is SEHNR and CDR2 FQNEAQ (reference sequence). V gave up 5 bases and J gave up 7 bases, with 15 bases separating them. This CDR3 has 15 residues. This CDR3 is CASSKRQDRNSPLHF. CDR3 nucleotide sequence: TGTGCCAGCAGCAAAAGACAGGACCGGAATTCACCCCTCCACTTT.

J is TRBJ2-3 and V is TRBV19; perhaps TRBD2 as D (5 bases). V was clipped by 3 bases and J by 10 bases, with 14 bases between them. Germline lookup yields CDR1 LNHDA and CDR2 SQIVND (reference sequence). The CDR3 is 13 residues long. The CDR3 bases are TGTGCCAGTAGTATGGGTCAGTCCGGGGCGCAGTATTTT. Translated, it gives CASSMGQSGAQYF.

The chain carries TRBV12-3 or TRBV12-4 and TRBJ2-1, with 8 positions matching TRBD1. V was pared by 5 bases and J by 15 bases, with 15 bases of the junction left unmatched. This CDR3 contains 14 residues. The CDR3 protein is CASSAGTGPLFPFF. The CDR3, as DNA: TGTGCCAGCAGTGCCGGGACAGGCCCCCTTTTCCCGTTCTTC.

In its sample, this clonotype was seen a few times. Here the CDR3 reads CASSLRWGSYEQYF. DNA for the CDR3: TGTGCCAGCAGCTTACGTTGGGGGTCCTACGAGCAGTACTTC. The chain is built from TRBV7-9 and TRBJ2-7, with D perhaps given as TRBD1 or TRBD2 (5 bases each). Trimming removed 2 bases from V and 1 base from J, with 9 bases in between. Germline V gene sequence: CDR1 SEHNR, CDR2 FQNEAQ (reference sequence). This CDR3 region has 14 residues. Full variable domain (missing parts from reference TRBV7-9 and TRBJ2-7): DTGVSQNPRHKITKRGQNVTFRCDPISEHNRLYWYRQTLGQGPEFLTYFQNEAQLEKSRLLSDRFSAERPKGSFSTLEIQRTEQGDSAMYLCASSLRWGSYEQYFGPGTRLTVT.

This clonotype was seen only a few times. The rearrangement joins TRBV5-1 to TRBJ1-4, with a tentative D call TRBD1 (5 bases). The CDR3 runs 15 residues. CDR1 and CDR2 (germline): SGHRS, YFSETQ. Trimming removed 2 bases at V and 4 bases at J, with 12 bases between. CDR3 residues: CASSFFGTYNEKLFF. The DNA of the CDR3 is TGCGCCAGCAGCTTTTTTGGGACCTATAATGAAAAACTGTTTTTT.

The CDR3 DNA reads as TGTGCCAGCAGCAAGTGGGACGGGCAGCCCCAGCATTTT. Its protein is CASSKWDGQPQHF. The V gene is TRBV11-2, the J gene TRBJ1-5; perhaps TRBD1 as D (5 bases). The CDR3 loop spans 13 amino acids. Deletions cut 5 bases from V and 7 bases from J, with 12 bases between. Germline V CDR1 and CDR2: SGHAT, FQNNGV.

The chain links TRBV9 to TRBJ2-2; TRBD1 matches 9 bases. This CDR3 comprises 16 residues. Germline-derived CDR1 and CDR2 are SGDLS and YYNGEE. After removal of 3 bases from V and 4 bases from J, the junction contained 7 bases not matched to a gene. This CDR3 is CASSARSQGATGELFF. The CDR3 DNA follows: TGTGCCAGCAGCGCCCGATCACAGGGGGCCACCGGGGAGCTGTTTTTT. The entire variable domain, with the rest obtained from reference TRBV9 and TRBJ2-2, is as follows: DSGVTQTPKHLITATGQRVTLRCSPRSGDLSVYWYQQSLDQGLQFLIQYYNGEERAKGNILERFSAQQFPDLHSELNLSSLELGDSALYFCASSARSQGATGELFFGEGSRLTVL.

There are a few counts of this clonotype. This sequence joins TRBV29-1 and TRBJ2-7; 10 nucleotides agree with TRBD2. The CDR3 has 14 residues. Germline-derived CDR1 and CDR2 are SQVTM and ANQGSEA. V lost 4 bases, J lost 5 bases, and 8 bases stayed unmatched. This CDR3 reads CSVGVGLAWDEQYF. Here the CDR3 DNA reads TGCAGCGTTGGGGTGGGACTAGCGTGGGACGAGCAGTACTTC.

The chain has TRBV4-3 and TRBJ2-7, with 12 bases aligning to TRBD2. V shed 1 base and J 4 bases; nucleotides not matched to a gene: 5. The CDR3 length is 16 residues. Germline values: CDR1 LGHNA, CDR2 YSLEER. CDR3 protein: CASSQVRGLAGYEQYF. CDR3 bases: TGCGCCAGCAGCCAAGTTCGCGGACTAGCGGGGTACGAGCAGTACTTC.

The chain couples TRBV10-3 to TRBJ2-7, with 7 bases that match TRBD1. The CDR3 spans 13 residues. V gave up 11 bases and J gave up 2 bases; unmatched junction bases: 9. Looked up from germline, CDR1 is ENHRY and CDR2 is SYGVKD. This chain's CDR3 is CARCTQGAYEQYF. CDR3 sequence (DNA): TGTGCCCGATGTACCCAGGGGGCCTACGAGCAGTACTTC.

This CDR3 is CSGGQGYGYTF. Here the CDR3 DNA reads TGCAGCGGGGGACAGGGCTATGGCTACACCTTC. J is TRBJ1-2 and V is TRBV29-1; 9 bases match TRBD1. J was trimmed by 4 bases and V by 7 bases; bases with no gene match: 1. Germline lookup yields CDR1 SQVTM and CDR2 ANQGSEA. The CDR3 has 11 amino acids.

This rearrangement joins TRBV19 to TRBJ2-5; 7 bases are shared with TRBD1. Germline CDR1 reads LNHDA; CDR2 reads SQIVND (reference sequence). CDR3 size: 13 residues. Unmatched junction bases numbered 4, after V lost 7 bases and J lost 2 bases. The CDR3 sequence: CASNRDRQETQYF. As DNA, the CDR3 is TGTGCCAGTAACAGGGACAGACAAGAGACCCAGTACTTC.

This clonotype was seen a few times. CDR3 sequence reads: CASSPEPGQSTDTQYF. CDR3 nucleotide sequence: TGCGCCAGCAGCCCAGAACCGGGACAGAGCACAGATACGCAGTATTTT. The chain links TRBV5-1 to TRBJ2-3; TRBD1 agrees at 7 bases. Per the germline V gene, CDR1 is SGHRS and CDR2 is YFSETQ. The CDR3 has 16 residues. The junction had 8 bases not matched to a gene; V was cut back by 4 bases and J by 0 bases.

This chain joins TRBV7-9 and TRBJ2-7, with D maybe TRBD2 (6 bases). This CDR3 is 14 amino acids long. The V gene's germline CDR1 is SEHNR and CDR2 FQNEAQ (reference sequence). V dropped 5 bases and J dropped 2 bases, with 13 bases sitting between them. The CDR3 loop reads CASSPVSGAYEQYF. In DNA form, the CDR3 reads TGTGCCAGCAGCCCCGTTTCGGGGGCCTACGAGCAGTACTTC.

This clonotype was seen a few times. The V gene is TRBV4-3, the J gene TRBJ2-1, with D unclear. The CDR3 sequence is 14 residues long. Germline CDR1 is LGHNA and CDR2 is YSLEER. Trimming pared 0 bases from V and 5 bases from J, leaving 8 bases between. The chain's CDR3 is CASSQDTLHNEQFF. The CDR3 DNA sequence: TGCGCCAGCAGCCAAGATACCCTTCACAATGAGCAGTTCTTC.

The V and J genes are TRBV6-1 and TRBJ2-6; D might be TRBD1 (6 bases). Germline-derived CDR1 and CDR2 are MNHNS and SASEGT. The length of the CDR3 is 16 residues. V lost 10 bases, J lost 0 bases, and 16 bases lay in between. The CDR3 DNA is TGTGCCACAGTAGGGGGAACAAGCTCTGGGGCCAACGTCCTGACTTTC. Translated: CATVGGTSSGANVLTF.

Turning to this clonotype: The junction departs from the called germline gene at one end, perhaps through a read error. This rearrangement joins TRBV7-7 to TRBJ2-3; 14 bases map to TRBD2. CDR3 length equals 19 residues. Looked up from germline, CDR1 is SSHAT and CDR2 is FNYEAQ (reference sequence). Written as DNA, the CDR3 is TGTGCTAGCAGCTTACTAACCCCGGGACTAGCGGGAGAGGCAGATACGCAGTATTTT. It is translated as CASSLLTPGLAGEADTQYF. The variable domain in full, completed from reference TRBV7-7 and TRBJ2-3, reads GAGVSQSPRYKVTKRGQDVTLRCDPISSHATLYWYQQALGQGPEFLTYFNYEAQPDKSGLPSDRFSAERPEGSISTLTIQRTEQRDSAMYRCASSLLTPGLAGEADTQYFGPGTRLTVL.

This clonotype was observed a handful of times. The chain combines TRBV7-2 with TRBJ2-7; 8 bases line up with TRBD2. V was pared by 1 base and J by 4 bases, with 9 bases of the junction left unmatched. CDR1 is SGHTA, CDR2 FQGNSA, per germline. The CDR3 runs 16 residues. Here the CDR3 reads CASSLGPAGEGYEQYF. CDR3 DNA: TGTGCCAGCAGCTTAGGCCCAGCGGGAGAAGGGTACGAGCAGTACTTC.

The chain links TRBV20-1 to TRBJ1-5; D perhaps matches TRBD1 (6 bases). The CDR3 contains 14 residues. The V end lost 1 base, the J end lost 4 bases, and 11 bases lay between the germline ends. The germline CDR1 and CDR2 sequences are DFQATT and SNEGSKA (reference sequence). CDR3 region: CSARAGETNQPQHF. The CDR3 bases are TGCAGTGCTAGAGCAGGGGAGACTAATCAGCCCCAGCATTTT.

The chain couples TRBV10-3 to TRBJ2-3; 10 bases line up with TRBD2. Germline V lookup: CDR1 ENHRY, CDR2 SYGVKD. CDR3 length: 16 residues. V shed 4 bases, J shed 3 bases, and the junction held 7 bases outside the gene matches. CDR3 DNA: TGTGCCATCAGTGGCCTAGCGGGGGCCCCTACAGATACGCAGTATTTT. Its translation: CAISGLAGAPTDTQYF.

Many counts were recorded for this clonotype. The chain joins TRBV7-9 to TRBJ1-1, with 8 nucleotides matching TRBD1. Germline loops: CDR1 SEHNR, CDR2 FQNEAQ (reference sequence). The CDR3 spans 15 residues. The V gene end was trimmed by 5 bases and the J gene end by 3 bases; junction bases not matched to a gene: 8. The chain's CDR3 is CASSPRDRLDTEAFF. For the CDR3, the DNA is TGTGCCAGCAGCCCCCGGGACAGGCTGGACACTGAAGCTTTCTTT.

This sequence joins TRBV28 and TRBJ2-1; D ambiguous. V was pared by 3 bases and J by 10 bases, with 19 bases between. Germline CDR1 reads MDHEN; CDR2 reads SYDVKM. The CDR3 runs to 15 residues. CDR3 sequence: CASSFLLTRDGEQFF. CDR3 nucleotide sequence: TGTGCCAGCAGTTTTCTACTAACCCGAGACGGGGAGCAGTTCTTC.

This clonotype was detected a few times. The chain is built from TRBV7-2 and TRBJ1-2; TRBD1 matches at 8 bases. V lost 3 bases and J lost 4; bases outside the gene matches: 4. This CDR3 region has 14 residues. The germline V gene encodes CDR1 SGHTA and CDR2 FQGNSA. Written as DNA, the CDR3 is TGTGCCAGCAGCTTGTCGGGACAGGTCTATGGCTACACCTTC. Protein: CASSLSGQVYGYTF.